The sample holds a few counts of the clone carrying this T cell receptor (beta chain). Using RNA transcripts as the source, TCR beta CDR3 regions were amplified. The HTBI primer set served for first-round RT-PCR of the TCR CDR3. TCRdb analysed the multiplex PCR reads with MiXCR anew, one entry per CDR3 protein. The table has about 560,000 distinct CDR3 sequences, over 15% seen once. This sample was included in a study of T cells in Graves' hyperthyroidism and ophthalmopathy. Patients aged 18 to 65 had newly diagnosed hyperthyroidism of under 2 months' duration. Diagnoses were established using clinical symptoms, serum thyroxine and TRAb, thyroid ultrasound and orbital computed tomography. Source material: blood. The TCR originated in a woman aged 18-29 years with Graves' hyperthyroidism.

The CDR3 DNA reads as TGTGCCAGCAGTGACGACGCGGGGGGGCTGAATACGCAGTATTTT. Translating it yields CASSDDAGGLNTQYF. This chain connects TRBV6-4 to TRBJ2-3; TRBD2 agrees at 9 bases. The CDR3 extends over 15 amino acids. Germline V gives CDR1 MRHNA, CDR2 SNTAGT. V lost 2 bases to trimming and J lost 7 bases; unmatched junction nucleotides: 7.